This T cell receptor (beta chain) was documented in a study of identical twins. Study-wide points: A lower insertion count was a feature of abundant cord blood beta clonotypes, with no such feature in memory repertoires. Zero-insertion results could be subject to partial confounding by invariant MAIT and iNKT cells.

As concerns this clonotype: Antigen unknown.

CDR1 is SGDLS and CDR2 is YYNGEE in the germline V gene. The CDR3 extends over 13 amino acids. V trimming: 5 bases; J trimming: 5 bases; junction bases outside the gene matches: 4. TCRdb redid the calling of the 5' RACE reads with MiXCR, one entry per CDR3 protein. The sample shows fewer than 250,000 distinct CDR3 sequences, 7.5% of them seen only once. The data were also submitted as part of a second study, on yellow fever vaccine responses in identical twins.

This receptor was taken from a woman younger than 30 in good health. The sequenced sample consisted of CD8+ T cells sorted from blood. The gene calls are TRBV9 and TRBJ1-1; 9 bases map to TRBD1. The CDR3 spells CASSTQGATEAFF. The CDR3 DNA reads as TGTGCCAGCAGTACACAGGGGGCAACTGAAGCTTTCTTT.